This T cell receptor (beta chain) comes out of a study of PD-1 blockade in classical Hodgkin lymphoma. General observations from the study: Similar baseline diversity was found in complete responders and newly diagnosed patients. A reduction in baseline TCR diversity was reportedly seen in newly diagnosed patients relative to healthy donors.

Documented time point: cycle 4 day 1 (C4D1), after five to seven weeks of nivolumab. Each patient's relapse followed autologous stem cell transplantation, and brentuximab vedotin exposure varied. Best responses fell into complete response, partial response or progressive disease. For this clone: Its specificity is not known.

This CDR3 contains 16 residues. Looked up from germline, CDR1 is LGHNA and CDR2 is YNFKEQ. V lost 4 bases to trimming and J lost 1 base, with 16 bases between them. Data came from immunoSEQ multiplex PCR; TCRdb stores just in-frame clones and leaves some out. The sample has about 50,000 clones, 90% seen once. This specimen consisted of peripheral blood mononuclear cells (PBMCs), obtained before the fourth cycle of nivolumab. The chain has TRBV4-2 and TRBJ1-1; D is ambiguous. This clonotype originated in a human donor with classical Hodgkin lymphoma. DNA of the CDR3: TGTGCCAGCAGCCCAACCTTTCGGGCGGAGAACACTGAAGCTTTCTTT. Translation: CASSPTFRAENTEAFF.